This entry describes one TCR beta chain. Germline V lookup: CDR1 SGDLS, CDR2 YYNGEE. With 4 bases removed from V and 5 bases from J, the gap between germline ends came to 19 bases. The CDR3 contains 16 residues. The source of the sample is a study of OX40 agonist ivuxolimab in advanced cancers. Background on the study: Dose-escalation subjects each had hepatocellular carcinoma, melanoma, renal cell or head and neck cancer. Those enrolled were less than 85% male, with a mean age of about 66 years and ages from roughly 20 to 90. Two patients with cutaneous melanoma and one with hepatocellular carcinoma, three in total, showed partial responses.

Peripheral blood came from all dose cohorts at three timepoints. Some clones are missing from TCRdb's copy, which holds only in-frame ones; the method was immunoSEQ multiplex PCR. The sample has 100,000 to 150,000 clones; roughly 91% are singletons. The chain employs TRBV9 and TRBJ2-1; possible D gene TRBD1, 5 bases. The clonotype comes from an adult with an advanced solid tumor such as melanoma, head and neck, liver or kidney cancer. This specimen was CD4+ or CD8+ T cells sorted from blood, taken in a trial of the OX40 agonist ivuxolimab. CDR3 DNA sequence: TGTGCCAGCAGCCCTCGCCAGGGTAGCCTGCACAATGAGCAGTTCTTC. It is translated as CASSPRQGSLHNEQFF.